The present T cell receptor (beta chain) was sequenced within a study of cytomegalovirus exposure and HLA in healthy donors. Study-wide results and caveats: CMV serostatus was the only recorded immune exposure for donors. Earlier results showed most TCR beta V segments being productive about 87% or about 30% of the time. Most CMV-associated TCR beta chains were later found to appear HLA-restricted.

On this clone: Its antigen remains unknown. Other nucleotide sequences in the sample specify the same CDR3.

Deletions cut 4 bases from V and 1 base from J, with 14 bases between. This CDR3 has 15 residues. The germline V gene has CDR1 SGHRS and CDR2 YFSETQ. The PCR made use of 60 Vbeta and 13 Jbeta primers. Assay: immunoSEQ multiplex PCR; the TCRdb copy retains only in-frame clones and omits some. Here the sample spans over 85,000 clones, around 80% being singletons. The source is a man younger than 40 in good health and CMV-seropositive. The specimen sequenced was PBMCs. The rearrangement uses TRBV5-1 and TRBJ1-1, with no clear D. The CDR3 spells CASSPREGGNTEAFF. The DNA of the CDR3 is TGCGCCAGCAGCCCGAGGGAGGGTGGGAACACTGAAGCTTTCTTT. Using reference TRBV5-1 and TRBJ1-1 for the parts outside the CDR3, the full variable domain is KAGVTQTPRYLIKTRGQQVTLSCSPISGHRSVSWYQQTPGQGLQFLFEYFSETQRNKGNFPGRFSGRQFSNSRSEMNVSTLELGDSALYLCASSPREGGNTEAFFGQGTRLTVV.